This T cell receptor beta chain was identified during a study of cytomegalovirus exposure and HLA in healthy donors. Overall study results and limits: It was reported that the classifier diagnosed cytomegalovirus status with high specificity and sensitivity in both the original and validation cohorts.

This clone was seen a handful of times. What it recognizes is unknown. Use of 60 Vbeta and 13 Jbeta primers characterized the PCR. Some clones are missing from TCRdb's copy, which holds only in-frame ones; the method was immunoSEQ multiplex PCR. The table has 200,000 to 250,000 clones, more than 65% seen once. V lost 3 bases, J lost 1 base, and 12 bases stayed unmatched. CDR3 size: 19 residues. CDR1 and CDR2 from the germline V gene are SGHNT and YYREEE (reference sequence). The chain is built from TRBV5-4 and TRBJ1-3; TRBD1 matches at 11 bases. The source of this sequence is a young woman in good health and CMV-seronegative. Sequencing was performed on PBMCs. Here the CDR3 DNA reads TGTGCCAGCAGCTCGGCATCGGACAGGGGGCCAACGTCTGGAAACACCATATATTTT. Its translation: CASSSASDRGPTSGNTIYF.